This T cell receptor (beta chain) derives from a study of T-cell reconstitution after alpha-beta-depleted transplantation in children. Preparation of the TCRbeta library involved a method that used unique molecular identifiers. Each CDR3 protein is one row after TCRdb ran MiXCR on the PCR reads. In the table there are about 58,000 distinct CDR3 sequences, approximately 43% of which are singletons. Germline CDR1 is MNHEY and CDR2 is SMNVEV (reference sequence). V shed 1 base and J 6 bases; nucleotides not matched to a gene: 4. The CDR3 runs 14 residues. As concerns this clonotype: Its antigen is undetermined.

Study-wide findings and caveats: T-cell numbers and diversity one year post-transplant derived largely from freshly generated T cells. Several hundred graft clones that had expanded were reportedly the source of alpha-beta T cells about two months after transplant. Some patients' high day-60 TCRbeta diversity was traced to surviving recipient T cells and thymic progenitors.

The clonotype was recovered from a male patient aged 10 to 17 who had a stem cell transplant for acute lymphoblastic leukemia, so the T cells may come from the graft donor. The sequenced sample was PBMCs, mostly from graft donor cells, obtained 360 days after TCRalphabeta/CD19-depleted stem cell transplant. This chain connects TRBV27 to TRBJ2-7; 9 positions match TRBD1. The CDR3 region has the DNA TGTGCCAGCAGTTTATGGGACAGGGAAGGCGAGCAGTACTTC. Encoded protein: CASSLWDREGEQYF.